The T cell receptor (beta chain) under discussion was sequenced for a study of technical replicates of blood from a handful of donors. Some clones are missing from TCRdb's copy, which holds only in-frame ones; the method was immunoSEQ multiplex PCR. Altogether more than 90,000 clones are present, nearly 97% being singletons, with the ten largest covering 0.2% to 0.3%. The source material was T cells isolated from PBMCs. This TCR derives from a human donor in good health.

CDR3 sequence (DNA): TGTGCCAGCAGTCTTATACCCGAGGGAGCTTTCTTT. This sequence encodes CASSLIPEGAFF. The chain uses TRBV2 and TRBJ1-1; D unclear. The CDR3 runs to 12 residues. Germline values: CDR1 SNHLY, CDR2 FYNNEI. V shed 5 bases and J shed 10 bases, with 14 bases lying between them.